Listed here are 29 T cell receptor beta chains from one sample, sequenced in a study of CD8 T cells in Susac syndrome. After extraction with the RNeasy kit, roughly 0.45 to 1 ug of the RNA was reverse transcribed using random hexamers. TCRdb re-analysed the immunoSEQ multiplex PCR reads in MiXCR, keeping a single row per CDR3 protein. The sample has 400,000 or so distinct CDR3 sequences, roughly 85% seen once. Input material: CD8+ T cells from PBMCs. The receptor set was obtained from a human donor with multiple sclerosis.

The chain recombines TRBV20-1 with TRBJ2-7; 7 nucleotides match TRBD2. The CDR3 sequence is 15 residues long. With V trimmed by 0 bases and J by 2 bases, 7 bases remained unmatched. The germline V gene encodes CDR1 DFQATT and CDR2 SNEGSKA (reference sequence). CDR3 coding DNA: TGCAGTGCTAGAGATCCCGCTAGCGGCACCTACGAGCAGTACTTC. It is translated as CSARDPASGTYEQYF.

This chain uses TRBV4-1 with TRBJ1-2; the D is unclear. The CDR3 sequence is 16 residues long. The V end was cut by 1 base, the J end by 4 bases, with 16 bases between. The germline V gene encodes CDR1 MGHRA and CDR2 YSYEKL. The CDR3 DNA reads as TGCGCCAGCAGCCAAGCAATGAATGTAGACCTCTATGGCTACACCTTC. This codes for CASSQAMNVDLYGYTF.

This clonotype came up once. The chain links TRBV29-1 to TRBJ2-1; 8 bases line up with TRBD2. From germline, CDR1 is SQVTM and CDR2 ANQGSEA. The V and J ends lost 7 bases and 4 bases, in that order; junction bases with no gene match: 9. The CDR3 has 14 residues. CDR3 nucleotides: TGCAGCGGTTCCGGGGGGGGATCGTACAATGAGCAGTTCTTC. Encoded protein: CSGSGGGSYNEQFF.

The rearrangement joins TRBV30 to TRBJ2-5; 11 bases are a match to TRBD2. The CDR3 is 17 amino acids. Trimming at V came to 0 bases and at J to 5 bases, leaving 11 bases not matched to a gene. The germline CDR1 and CDR2 sequences are GTSNPN and SVGIG (reference sequence). The CDR3 is CAWSVRITSGSGETQYF. CDR3 DNA sequence: TGTGCCTGGAGTGTCCGGATAACTAGCGGGAGCGGGGAGACCCAGTACTTC.

The chain combines TRBV4-1 with TRBJ1-2; D unclear. The CDR3 is 14 amino acids. Deletions cut 0 bases from V and 2 bases from J, with 7 bases between. In germline, CDR1 is MGHRA, CDR2 YSYEKL. The CDR3 loop reads CASSQEGINYGYTF. The CDR3 bases are TGCGCCAGCAGCCAAGAAGGCATCAACTATGGCTACACCTTC.

This chain uses TRBV6-5 with TRBJ1-2; TRBD1 matches 9 bases. This CDR3 has 15 amino acids. Germline lookup yields CDR1 MNHEY and CDR2 SVGAGI. With V trimmed by 4 bases and J by 2 bases, 5 bases remained unmatched. CDR3 protein: CASSSTGQGNYGYTF. Written as DNA, the CDR3 is TGTGCCAGCAGTTCTACGGGACAGGGAAACTATGGCTACACCTTC.

V and J are TRBV7-9 and TRBJ2-4; D is possibly TRBD2 (5 bases). Deletions cut 5 bases from V and 0 bases from J, with 11 bases between. The CDR3 is made up of 15 amino acids. Germline V gene lookup returns CDR1 SEHNR and CDR2 FQNEAQ (reference sequence). The CDR3 DNA sequence: TGTGCCAGCAGCCAAAGCGGAGGAGCCAAAAACATTCAGTACTTC. It encodes CASSQSGGAKNIQYF.

The V gene is TRBV4-1, the J gene TRBJ1-2; no firm D call. The V gene lost 1 base and the J gene lost 8 bases, with 5 bases spanning the gap. The CDR3 is made up of 11 amino acids. CDR1 is MGHRA, CDR2 YSYEKL, per germline. The CDR3 DNA reads as TGCGCCAGCAGCCAAGCGGCCGGCTACACCTTC. It encodes CASSQAAGYTF.

V usage is TRBV27 and J usage is TRBJ1-1; no firm D call. Germline lookup yields CDR1 MNHEY and CDR2 SMNVEV (reference sequence). The V gene lost 5 bases and the J gene lost 7 bases, with 14 bases spanning the gap. CDR3 length: 13 amino acids. CDR3 DNA: TGTGCCAGCAGTGCGTCTGGGGATCTTGAAGCTTTCTTT. Its translation is CASSASGDLEAFF.

The genes are TRBV7-9 and TRBJ2-1, with D possibly being TRBD1 (5 bases). Germline V CDR1 and CDR2: SEHNR, FQNEAQ (reference sequence). The V end lost 2 bases, the J end lost 8 bases, and 16 bases lay between the germline ends. This CDR3 region has 15 residues. The CDR3 loop is CASSLYPKGIDEQFF. The CDR3 DNA is TGTGCCAGCAGCTTATATCCCAAGGGGATCGATGAGCAGTTCTTC.

J is TRBJ2-1 and V is TRBV19; TRBD2 agrees at 7 bases. The trim removed 0 bases at V and 7 bases at J, leaving 6 bases unmatched. CDR1 is LNHDA, CDR2 SQIVND, per germline (reference sequence). The CDR3 runs to 15 residues. The CDR3 spells CASSIDLAEGNEQFF. DNA of the CDR3: TGTGCCAGTAGTATAGACCTAGCGGAGGGAAATGAGCAGTTCTTC.

The chain links TRBV6-2 or TRBV6-3 to TRBJ2-1, with D unresolved. V dropped 4 bases and J dropped 2 bases, with 12 bases sitting between them. Germline-derived CDR1 and CDR2 are MNHEY and SVGEGT. CDR3 size: 15 residues. DNA for the CDR3: TGTGCCAGCAGTTTAGAGTCTGGTCCCTACAATGAGCAGTTCTTC. Its translation is CASSLESGPYNEQFF.

The chain employs TRBV27 and TRBJ2-7, with D possibly TRBD2 on 6 matching bases. Per the germline V gene, CDR1 is MNHEY and CDR2 is SMNVEV (reference sequence). The CDR3 runs to 13 residues. V shed 10 bases and J shed 1 base, with 14 bases lying between them. CDR3 loop: CATRGLLSYEQYF. For the CDR3, the DNA is TGTGCCACCCGGGGACTCCTGTCCTACGAGCAGTACTTC.

J is TRBJ1-4 and V is TRBV5-4; D not resolved. V was shortened by 5 bases and J by 6 bases, with 14 bases between the two germline ends. The CDR3 runs to 14 residues. Germline V gene sequence: CDR1 SGHNT, CDR2 YYREEE (reference sequence). CDR3 in DNA: TGTGCCAGCAGGATCCGGCCTGGCGATGAAAAACTGTTTTTT. Amino acid sequence: CASRIRPGDEKLFF.

The V and J genes are TRBV5-1 and TRBJ2-3; 7 nucleotides agree with TRBD1. V shed 3 bases, J shed 0 bases, and the junction held 13 bases outside the gene matches. Per the germline V gene, CDR1 is SGHRS and CDR2 is YFSETQ. This CDR3 comprises 18 residues. The CDR3 region is CASSSAGPTGISTDTQYF. DNA of the CDR3: TGCGCCAGCAGCTCGGCCGGCCCGACAGGGATTAGCACAGATACGCAGTATTTT.

This chain uses TRBV4-1 with TRBJ2-3; D call uncertain. The germline CDR1 and CDR2 sequences are MGHRA and YSYEKL. The CDR3 sequence is 13 residues long. The V gene lost 2 bases and the J gene lost 10 bases, with 13 bases spanning the gap. The CDR3 DNA reads as TGCGCCAGCAGCCAATTATTGGATACTCCGCAGTATTTT. Translated, it gives CASSQLLDTPQYF.

V gene TRBV5-1 combines with J gene TRBJ2-3, with 7 bases fitting TRBD2. The CDR3 is made up of 18 amino acids. Trimming at V came to 4 bases and at J to 2 bases, leaving 16 bases not matched to a gene. Germline V CDR1 and CDR2: SGHRS, YFSETQ. The CDR3 protein is CASSDLGSGVPHTDTQYF. CDR3 sequence (DNA): TGCGCCAGCAGCGACCTCGGGAGCGGGGTCCCACACACAGATACGCAGTATTTT.

This clonotype was recorded once. V and J are TRBV27 and TRBJ1-3; a weak D match, TRBD1 (5 bases). CDR1 and CDR2 (germline): MNHEY, SMNVEV (reference sequence). V was cut by 3 bases and J by 4 bases, with 10 bases left in between. The CDR3 is 14 amino acids. The CDR3 region has the DNA TGTGCCAGCAGTTTTTTGGGGGACGGAAACACCATATATTTT. This sequence encodes CASSFLGDGNTIYF.

The count of this clonotype is one. The V and J genes are TRBV19 and TRBJ2-1, with D perhaps matching TRBD2 (5 bases). Between the trimmed V and J ends, which lost 4 bases and 2 bases, there was a span of 12 bases. This CDR3 comprises 15 residues. Per germline, CDR1 LNHDA and CDR2 SQIVND (reference sequence). In nucleotides, the CDR3 is TGTGCCAGTAGTACCCTCGGGGAACCCTACAATGAGCAGTTCTTC. Amino acids: CASSTLGEPYNEQFF.

The V call is TRBV27, the J call TRBJ2-2; D may be TRBD1 (6 bases). Trimming stripped 6 bases from V and 4 bases from J, with 12 bases between. This CDR3 is 14 amino acids long. Germline V CDR1 and CDR2: MNHEY, SMNVEV (reference sequence). CDR3 residues: CASSHGQFTGELFF. In nucleotides, the CDR3 is TGTGCCAGCAGCCATGGACAGTTCACCGGGGAGCTGTTTTTT.

The rearrangement uses TRBV27 and TRBJ2-5, with 10 bases matching TRBD2. V was clipped by 5 bases and J by 2 bases; unmatched bases: 11. The CDR3 totals 17 residues. CDR1 and CDR2 from the germline V gene are MNHEY and SMNVEV (reference sequence). The chain's CDR3 is CASSLTIAGGLQETQYF. CDR3 DNA: TGTGCCAGCAGTCTAACAATAGCGGGGGGCCTTCAAGAGACCCAGTACTTC.

This clonotype was picked up one time. The rearrangement joins TRBV4-2 to TRBJ1-6; D gene uncertain. The CDR3 runs to 13 residues. V was trimmed by 3 bases and J by 11 bases, leaving 11 bases between them. CDR1 is LGHNA and CDR2 is YNFKEQ in the germline V gene. CDR3 nucleotide sequence: TGTGCCAGCAGCCAGGAACAGAACCCACCCCTCCACTTT. This translates into CASSQEQNPPLHF.

V gene TRBV30 combines with J gene TRBJ1-2, with 8 bases identical to TRBD1. V lost 4 bases and J lost 4; bases outside the gene matches: 8. Per the germline V gene, CDR1 is GTSNPN and CDR2 is SVGIG (reference sequence). This CDR3 spans 14 amino acids. CDR3 protein: CAWNPTGVGYGYTF. The CDR3 region has the DNA TGTGCCTGGAACCCGACAGGGGTCGGCTATGGCTACACCTTC. Full variable domain (remainder filled in from reference TRBV30 and TRBJ1-2): SQTIHQWPATLVQPVGSPLSLECTVEGTSNPNLYWYRQAAGRGLQLLFYSVGIGQISSEVPQNLSASRPQDRQFILSSKKLLLSDSGFYLCAWNPTGVGYGYTFGSGTRLTVV.

This chain uses TRBV10-2 with TRBJ2-2, with a possible D match to TRBD1 (6 bases). This CDR3 is built from 13 residues. Germline V CDR1 and CDR2: WSHSY, SAAADI. Trimming took off 6 bases at V and 7 bases at J, with 12 bases between the two ends. CDR3 loop: CASSTGYGGELFF. CDR3 DNA: TGCGCCAGCAGCACAGGGTATGGCGGGGAGCTGTTTTTT.

This clonotype was seen just once. The chain employs TRBV20-1 and TRBJ2-7, with D possibly being TRBD2 (6 bases). This CDR3 comprises 11 residues. Germline V CDR1 and CDR2: DFQATT, SNEGSKA (reference sequence). For the CDR3, the DNA is TGCAGCGGGTCGCCCGGGGGCGAGCAGTACTTC. It is translated as CSGSPGGEQYF.

The chain couples TRBV4-1 to TRBJ1-4, with 9 bases that match TRBD1. V shed 4 bases and J 5 bases; nucleotides not matched to a gene: 5. The CDR3 consists of 15 residues. The germline gives CDR1 MGHRA, CDR2 YSYEKL. CDR3 loop: CASSLGQGFNEKLFF. Written as DNA, the CDR3 is TGCGCCAGCAGCCTCGGACAGGGGTTCAATGAAAAACTGTTTTTT.

The rearrangement joins TRBV6-1 to TRBJ2-7; 7 bases are a match to TRBD1. CDR1 MNHNS and CDR2 SASEGT come from the germline V gene. Unmatched junction bases numbered 9, after V lost 5 bases and J lost 5 bases. The CDR3 sequence is 14 residues long. The DNA of the CDR3 is TGTGCCAGCAGTCCACGACAGGGCTTCGACGAGCAGTACTTC. This gives the protein CASSPRQGFDEQYF.

J is TRBJ1-2 and V is TRBV7-9; unclear D gene. The CDR3 is 11 residues long. V was trimmed by 5 bases and J by 7 bases, leaving 8 bases between them. Germline CDR1 and CDR2: SEHNR and FQNEAQ (reference sequence). In DNA, the CDR3 is TGTGCCAGCAGCCATGCATCTGGCTACACCTTC. Its translation is CASSHASGYTF.

This chain joins TRBV14 and TRBJ2-1; no reliable D call. The germline V and J ends were trimmed by 6 bases and 0 bases, with 6 bases remaining between them. There are 13 residues in the CDR3. Per germline, CDR1 SGHDN and CDR2 FVKESK. Here the CDR3 DNA reads TGTGCCAGCAGGAGAACCTCCTACAATGAGCAGTTCTTC. It specifies CASRRTSYNEQFF.